The entry below gives a single TCR beta chain sequence along with its context. Antigen unknown. The use of a sample-barcoded 5' primer and a J-beta primer mix characterized a second PCR of about 7 to 12 cycles. TCRdb redid the calling of the 5' RACE reads with MiXCR, one entry per CDR3 protein. The sample comprises 780,000 or so distinct CDR3 sequences, more than 50% of which are singletons, and around 24% rests with the top ten. CDR1 SEHNR and CDR2 FQNEAQ come from the germline V gene (reference sequence). The CDR3 consists of 14 residues. V lost 5 bases to trimming and J lost 3 bases; unmatched junction nucleotides: 6. The data were obtained in a study of blood T cells in healthy people across ages. The study, taken as a whole, reports: Unsorted PBMCs prevented conclusive naive versus antigen-experienced comparison.

The donors, aged about 6 to 90, were healthy Caucasians from Russia. The rearrangement joins TRBV7-9 to TRBJ2-7; 8 bases align to TRBD1. Sequences were obtained from blood. This receptor was identified in a middle-aged man in good health. CDR3 residues: CASSEDRALYEQYF. In nucleotides, the CDR3 is TGTGCCAGCAGCGAGGACAGGGCCCTCTACGAGCAGTACTTC.